The present entry profiles one T cell receptor (beta chain) with its context. Its antigen is undetermined. Template switching by 5'RACE produced TCR cDNA, adding a universal primer site and UMIs. TCRdb re-called the 5' RACE reads through MiXCR, storing one row per CDR3 protein. There are under 600,000 distinct CDR3 sequences in the sample; 20% to 25% occur only once, and roughly a sixth lies in the top ten. The entry originates in a study of T cells after yellow fever vaccination. CDR3 size: 13 residues. Germline CDR1 is MNHEY and CDR2 is SVGEGT. V was cut by 7 bases and J by 1 base, with 10 bases left in between. Points from the study as a whole: Post-booster reappearance was seen for most primary-vaccination clones (nearly 97% CD4, 85% to 90% CD8).

The chain is built from TRBV6-2 or TRBV6-3 and TRBJ1-1; D is perhaps TRBD1 (5 bases). Material: PBMCs, obtained 21 days after the first yellow fever vaccination. The receptor's source is a young man who received the YFV17D yellow fever vaccine. DNA of the CDR3: TGTGCCAGCACGGGGCGGCCGAACACTGAAGCTTTCTTT. It is translated as CASTGRPNTEAFF.